The clone carrying this T cell receptor (beta chain) was seen only once. Method: immunoSEQ multiplex PCR; TCRdb's copy keeps in-frame clones and lacks some. This sample yields around 170,000 clones, of which nearly 80% are seen a single time; under 15% belongs to the top ten. After removal of 5 bases from V and 0 bases from J, the junction contained 8 bases not matched to a gene. The CDR3 runs to 17 residues. Germline V CDR1 and CDR2: MDHEN, SYDVKM. Contact with a PCR-confirmed or clinician-diagnosed COVID-19 case occurred within 2 weeks of entry. This sample is part of a study of blood T cell repertoires in COVID-19. As for the study in general: Samples taken during acute and convalescent COVID-19 were collected in the United States, Italy and Spain. PBMCs, B-cell-depleted T cells, or T cells were the source of the cDNA or gDNA that made up the material.

The sample taken for sequencing was PBMCs or T cells enriched from blood (not recorded which). The chain is built from TRBV28 and TRBJ2-7; TRBD2 matches 12 bases. This TCR was recovered from a man in his 60s who had been exposed to COVID-19. The CDR3 sequence is CASSPRASGRASYEQYF. The CDR3 nucleotides read TGTGCCAGCAGTCCACGGGCTAGCGGGAGGGCCTCCTACGAGCAGTACTTC. The full variable domain, rest sourced from reference TRBV28 and TRBJ2-7, is DVKVTQSSRYLVKRTGEKVFLECVQDMDHENMFWYRQDPGLGLRLIYFSYDVKMKEKGDIPEGYSVSREKKERFSLILESASTNQTSMYLCASSPRASGRASYEQYFGPGTRLTVT.